Presented here are 6 T cell receptor beta chains from one specimen sequenced in a study of T cells in Graves' hyperthyroidism and ophthalmopathy (dated by TCRdb to between 2018 and 2021). Library preparation was by multiplex PCR. Data came from an Illumina HiSeq 2000. Amplification of TCR beta CDR3 regions was carried out from RNA transcripts. For the first round of RT-PCR on the TCR CDR3, the HTBI primer set was used together with the Qiagen OneStep RT-PCR kit. TCRdb reprocessing: public reads trimmed at Q25 with fastp, clones called with MiXCR, in-frame beta chains kept. Identical CDR3 proteins give one entry, which carries the most common genes and DNA. The sample contains hundreds of thousands of distinct CDR3 sequences, roughly 15% of them found a single time. 3.5% to 4% of the sample belongs to the ten largest clones. Sequenced sample: blood. The source is a young woman with Graves' hyperthyroidism.

This clonotype came up many times. The chain carries TRBV7-9 and TRBJ2-1; D might be TRBD2 (5 bases). The CDR3 has 15 residues. Per germline, CDR1 SEHNR and CDR2 FQNEAQ (reference sequence). The V and J ends lost 1 base and 5 bases respectively, with 12 bases between them. The CDR3 coding sequence is TGTGCCAGCAGCTTAGTGAGGGCCCTGGACAATGAGCAGTTCTTC. The encoded protein is CASSLVRALDNEQFF.

This sequence joins TRBV28 and TRBJ2-7; D gene unclear. V was cut by 8 bases and J by 0 bases, with 17 bases left in between. From germline, CDR1 is MDHEN and CDR2 SYDVKM. The length of the CDR3 is 15 residues. The CDR3 region is CASHRGQLSSYEQYF. DNA for the CDR3: TGTGCCAGCCACCGCGGCCAGTTGTCCTCCTACGAGCAGTACTTC.

There are a few counts of this clonotype. The chain couples TRBV25-1 to TRBJ2-7; the D gene is possibly TRBD2 (5 bases). Between the trimmed V and J ends, which lost 4 bases and 3 bases, there was a span of 7 bases. This CDR3 has 12 amino acids. The germline V gene has CDR1 MGHDK and CDR2 SYGVNS. For the CDR3, the DNA is TGTGCCAGCAGTGCCGGGGTCTACGAGCAGTACTTC. Residues: CASSAGVYEQYF.

CDR3 sequence (DNA): TGTGCCAGCAGTTATGTTAGTGTCGTCAATGAGCAGTTCTTC. This translates into CASSYVSVVNEQFF. V usage is TRBV6-5 and J usage is TRBJ2-1, with no clear D. This CDR3 region has 14 residues. The germline CDR1 and CDR2 sequences are MNHEY and SVGAGI. Trimming pared 3 bases from V and 6 bases from J, leaving 12 bases between.

The chain couples TRBV5-4 to TRBJ2-7; 8 nucleotides line up with TRBD1. Germline V gene lookup returns CDR1 SGHNT and CDR2 YYREEE (reference sequence). This CDR3 region has 16 residues. V shed 4 bases and J 4 bases; nucleotides not matched to a gene: 13. In DNA form, the CDR3 reads TGTGCCAGCAGCCTTCCCCGACAGGGGTCCCGTTACGAGCAGTACTTC. This gives the protein CASSLPRQGSRYEQYF.

This clonotype has ten or more counts. The rearrangement uses TRBV3-1 and TRBJ2-1; the match to TRBD2 covers 7 bases. This CDR3 spans 18 amino acids. CDR1 and CDR2 (germline): LGHDT, YNNKEL (reference sequence). J was trimmed by 4 bases and V by 0 bases; bases with no gene match: 12. CDR3 DNA: TGTGCCAGCAGCCAAGACCCCCCGGGTAAGCGGGGATACAATGAGCAGTTCTTC. This encodes CASSQDPPGKRGYNEQFF.